The 32 T cell receptor beta chains reported below all come from one sample, sequenced in a study of Graves' ophthalmopathy and Graves' hyperthyroidism. RNA transcripts served as template for amplifying TCR beta CDR3 sequences. Investigators did first-round RT-PCR with HTBI primers, then second-round multiplex PCR. TCRdb re-called the multiplex PCR reads through MiXCR, storing one row per CDR3 protein. There are over 500,000 distinct CDR3 sequences in the sample; roughly 20% occur only once, and about 6.6% lies in the top ten. Sequencing input: peripheral blood. The origin of the receptors is a woman aged 18-35 years with stable Graves' hyperthyroidism. Some clones in this sample may be carry-over from other donors' samples.

The chain is built from TRBV11-2 and TRBJ2-7; D is perhaps TRBD1 or TRBD2 (5 bases each). The CDR3 is made up of 15 amino acids. The ends were cut back, 2 bases at V and 4 bases at J, with 15 bases in the middle. CDR1 is SGHAT, CDR2 FQNNGV, per germline. Written as DNA, the CDR3 is TGTGCCAGCAGCTTAAATCTCGGGGCAGCTTACGAGCAGTACTTC. Translation gives CASSLNLGAAYEQYF.

The sample holds a few counts of this clonotype. The V call is TRBV6-1, the J call TRBJ2-2; the match to TRBD1 covers 8 bases. Germline CDR1 is MNHNS and CDR2 is SASEGT. This CDR3 comprises 15 residues. Germline trimming cut 7 bases from V and 8 bases from J; bases unmatched to any gene: 12. The CDR3 DNA follows: TGTGCCAGCAACGACAGGGGCCCCGGGGCTGGGGAGCTGTTTTTT. Its protein product is CASNDRGPGAGELFF.

This clonotype has at least ten counts. The genes are TRBV20-1 and TRBJ2-5, with D perhaps matching TRBD1 (5 bases). This CDR3 has 15 residues. V was clipped by 2 bases and J by 3 bases, with 16 bases between them. Germline assignment: CDR1 DFQATT and CDR2 SNEGSKA (reference sequence). CDR3 nucleotide sequence: TGCAGTGCTAGACCCAACTTGGACACGAAAGAGACCCAGTACTTC. It encodes CSARPNLDTKETQYF.

This clonotype was found many times. Possible read error: a much larger clone is one base away. Because it lacks the conserved phenylalanine or tryptophan at the end, this CDR3 is likely a read error. In DNA form, the CDR3 reads TGTGCCAGCAGTTCACCGGAGCCAGGGGCGGCGGAGACCCAGTACCTC. Residues: CASSSPEPGAAETQYL. J is TRBJ2-5 and V is TRBV6-5; D perhaps matches TRBD1 (6 bases). Per the germline V gene, CDR1 is MNHEY and CDR2 is SVGAGI. This CDR3 is 16 amino acids long. V dropped 4 bases and J dropped 5 bases, with 20 bases sitting between them.

The genes are TRBV30 and TRBJ2-7; D is possibly TRBD1 (6 bases). The CDR3 is 15 residues long. CDR1 is GTSNPN, CDR2 SVGIG, per germline (reference sequence). The V and J ends lost 3 bases and 4 bases respectively, with 19 bases between them. CDR3 coding DNA: TGTGCCTGGAGGGACGGAAACAGGGCAGGGTACGAGCAGTACTTC. This translates into CAWRDGNRAGYEQYF.

The chain uses TRBV6-1 and TRBJ2-5; D is ambiguous. The CDR3 is 12 amino acids. Germline V gene lookup returns CDR1 MNHNS and CDR2 SASEGT. Trimming left V 1 base short and J 7 bases short, with 7 bases between. The CDR3 here is CASSEDVGTQYF. The CDR3 DNA reads as TGTGCCAGCAGTGAAGATGTCGGGACCCAGTACTTC.

J is TRBJ2-7 and V is TRBV6-1; D gene unclear. This CDR3 has 14 residues. V was pared by 1 base and J by 3 bases, with 10 bases between. Germline CDR1 is MNHNS and CDR2 is SASEGT. The CDR3 region is CASSEEGTDYEQYF. The CDR3 DNA follows: TGTGCCAGCAGTGAAGAAGGCACTGACTACGAGCAGTACTTC.

The chain has TRBV12-5 and TRBJ1-5; D not resolved. V shed 4 bases and J shed 4 bases, with 8 bases lying between them. The CDR3 covers 13 residues. Germline CDR1 is LGHNT and CDR2 is FRNRAP. The CDR3 spells CASGSRLNQPQHF. CDR3 coding DNA: TGTGCTAGTGGTTCGAGGCTTAATCAGCCCCAGCATTTT.

This clonotype was picked up many times. The chain carries TRBV29-1 and TRBJ2-5; 10 bases map to TRBD2. V lost 2 bases to trimming and J lost 5 bases; unmatched junction nucleotides: 8. CDR1 and CDR2 (germline): SQVTM, ANQGSEA. The CDR3 has 15 amino acids. CDR3 nucleotides: TGCAGCGTTGAACGAGTAGCGGGGGGAGTCGAGACCCAGTACTTC. Amino acid sequence: CSVERVAGGVETQYF.

V gene TRBV3-1 combines with J gene TRBJ2-7; the D is unclear. The V gene lost 4 bases and the J gene lost 1 base, with 8 bases spanning the gap. CDR3 size: 13 residues. Germline CDR1 and CDR2: LGHDT and YNNKEL (reference sequence). The CDR3 coding sequence is TGTGCCAGCAGCCCATACGGATCCTACGAGCAGTACTTC. Encoded protein: CASSPYGSYEQYF.

The genes are TRBV30 and TRBJ1-3, with 8 bases fitting TRBD1. Germline V gene lookup returns CDR1 GTSNPN and CDR2 SVGIG (reference sequence). The V gene end was trimmed by 5 bases and the J gene end by 8 bases; junction bases not matched to a gene: 11. This CDR3 spans 14 amino acids. In nucleotides, the CDR3 is TGTGCCTGGGCGCGGGGGACAGGCGGGTACACCATATATTTT. This gives the protein CAWARGTGGYTIYF.

The genes are TRBV2 and TRBJ2-6, with 9 bases fitting TRBD1. V shed 8 bases, J shed 4 bases, and the junction held 9 bases outside the gene matches. Germline CDR1 SNHLY, CDR2 FYNNEI. This CDR3 has 16 amino acids. Written as DNA, the CDR3 is TGTGCCAGCGCCGGGACAGGGAGTACCGGGGCCAACGTCCTGACTTTC. This sequence encodes CASAGTGSTGANVLTF.

To note about this clonotype: At one boundary the junction diverges from the germline segment, which might be a read error. The chain links TRBV13 to TRBJ2-4; D may be TRBD1 (5 bases). Germline V gene lookup returns CDR1 PRHDT and CDR2 FYEKMQ (reference sequence). This CDR3 has 14 residues. CDR3 DNA sequence: TGTGCCAGCAGCCTGCAGGGCACCAAAAACATTCGGTACTTC. Protein product: CASSLQGTKNIRYF.

This clonotype came up many times. The rearrangement uses TRBV20-1 and TRBJ2-3; no definite D call. The CDR3 is 12 amino acids. V lost 4 bases, J lost 1 base, and 6 bases lay in between. In germline, CDR1 is DFQATT, CDR2 SNEGSKA (reference sequence). CDR3 in amino acids: CSAKGGTDTQYF. The DNA for the CDR3 is TGCAGTGCTAAGGGCGGCACAGATACGCAGTATTTT.

This clonotype was counted ten times or more. The V gene is TRBV19, the J gene TRBJ1-2, with D possibly being TRBD1 (5 bases). Germline V lookup: CDR1 LNHDA, CDR2 SQIVND (reference sequence). With 4 bases removed from V and 4 bases from J, the gap between germline ends came to 16 bases. The CDR3 is 15 amino acids. CDR3 sequence reads: CASSTSGAETYGYTF. The DNA for the CDR3 is TGTGCCAGTAGTACGTCCGGGGCGGAAACCTATGGCTACACCTTC.

V usage is TRBV3-1 and J usage is TRBJ2-7; 8 bases align to TRBD1. This CDR3 is built from 18 residues. Trimming cost V 1 base and J 4 bases; bases outside gene matches: 15. CDR1 and CDR2 from the germline V gene are LGHDT and YNNKEL (reference sequence). The CDR3 coding sequence is TGTGCCAGCAGCCAAGTCGAACCAGACAGGGGACGCGGTTACGAGCAGTACTTC. Translation: CASSQVEPDRGRGYEQYF.

The genes are TRBV18 and TRBJ1-5; unclear D gene. Germline loops: CDR1 KGHSH, CDR2 LQKENI. Trimming cost V 6 bases and J 1 base, with 13 bases left between them. This CDR3 has 15 residues. The chain's CDR3 is CASSHGRASNQPQHF. The DNA for the CDR3 is TGTGCCAGCTCCCACGGGAGGGCGAGCAATCAGCCCCAGCATTTT.

This clonotype was observed at least ten times. This rearrangement joins TRBV5-7 to TRBJ1-1; D ambiguous. TRBV5-7 is recorded as an ORF, its role being uncertain. The V gene lost 0 bases and the J gene lost 4 bases, with 13 bases spanning the gap. CDR3 length: 15 residues. The CDR3 region has the DNA TGTGCCAGCAGCTTGGGGAGGGCGGGTCTCACTGAAGCTTTCTTT. Amino acid sequence: CASSLGRAGLTEAFF.

This chain joins TRBV28 and TRBJ2-5; 11 nucleotides agree with TRBD2. Germline V gene data show CDR1 as MDHEN and CDR2 as SYDVKM. This CDR3 spans 16 amino acids. The V and J ends lost 4 bases and 5 bases, in that order; junction bases with no gene match: 9. The CDR3 nucleotides are TGTGCCAGCAGTTCCCCCACTAGCGGGAGTTATGAGACCCAGTACTTC. Translation: CASSSPTSGSYETQYF.

J is TRBJ1-1 and V is TRBV6-1, with D tentatively TRBD1 (5 bases). The CDR3 extends over 16 amino acids. Germline V gene data show CDR1 as MNHNS and CDR2 as SASEGT. V was shortened by 6 bases and J by 1 base, with 18 bases between the two germline ends. The CDR3 DNA is TGTGCCAGCAGCTCCCCACCGGGACTGACGAACACTGAAGCTTTCTTT. Protein: CASSSPPGLTNTEAFF.

This sequence joins TRBV2 and TRBJ2-7, with D unresolved. The V gene lost 4 bases and the J gene lost 5 bases, with 12 bases spanning the gap. Germline V gene data show CDR1 as SNHLY and CDR2 as FYNNEI. The CDR3 is 13 residues long. The CDR3 is CASSGRVSHEQYF. DNA of the CDR3: TGTGCCAGCAGTGGACGAGTTAGTCACGAGCAGTACTTC. The full variable domain, in which reference TRBV2 and TRBJ2-7 provide the parts outside the CDR3, is EPEVTQTPSHQVTQMGQEVILRCVPISNHLYFYWYRQILGQKVEFLVSFYNNEISEKSEIFDDQFSVERPDGSNFTLKIRSTKLEDSAMYFCASSGRVSHEQYFGPGTRLTVT.

This clonotype occurred many times. The chain uses TRBV18 and TRBJ2-7; no firm D call. The CDR3 runs 13 residues. Between the trimmed V and J ends, which lost 1 base and 2 bases, there was a span of 6 bases. The germline V gene encodes CDR1 KGHSH and CDR2 LQKENI. The CDR3 region is CASSPQGAYEQYF. Written as DNA, the CDR3 is TGTGCCAGCTCACCACAGGGCGCCTACGAGCAGTACTTC.

V and J are TRBV28 and TRBJ1-5, with D maybe TRBD1 (5 bases). The CDR3 is 15 amino acids. Germline loops: CDR1 MDHEN, CDR2 SYDVKM. Trimming left V 5 bases short and J 0 bases short, with 11 bases between. The CDR3 is CASSRQTISNQPQHF. The CDR3 DNA sequence: TGTGCCAGCAGTCGACAGACAATTAGCAATCAGCCCCAGCATTTT.

This clonotype has ten or more counts. The CDR3 DNA follows: TGCGCCAGCAGCCAAGAGTGGTCGAACACTGAAGCTTTCTTT. Its translation is CASSQEWSNTEAFF. The chain joins TRBV4-1 to TRBJ1-1; D is unclear. Germline values: CDR1 MGHRA, CDR2 YSYEKL. Trimming stripped 0 bases from V and 1 base from J, with 6 bases between. CDR3 length equals 14 residues.

This clonotype was observed a handful of times. This chain uses TRBV27 with TRBJ2-2; TRBD2 might be the D (5 bases). V was shortened by 2 bases and J by 7 bases, with 8 bases between the two germline ends. This CDR3 comprises 13 residues. The germline CDR1 and CDR2 sequences are MNHEY and SMNVEV (reference sequence). DNA for the CDR3: TGTGCCAGCAGTTTAAGGGCGGGCGGGGAGCTGTTTTTT. The encoded protein is CASSLRAGGELFF.

This clonotype has a count of ten or more. The CDR3 coding sequence is TGTGCCAGCAGGCGAGGGGGGGCCGCCTCACACGGCTACACCTTC. As protein: CASRRGGAASHGYTF. This chain connects TRBV12-3 or TRBV12-4 to TRBJ1-2, with D perhaps matching TRBD1 (6 bases). Trimming took off 6 bases at V and 8 bases at J, with 22 bases between the two ends. The CDR3 contains 15 residues.

This clonotype was observed a few times. No conserved phenylalanine or tryptophan ends this CDR3, so it is likely a read error. The chain combines TRBV9 with TRBJ2-2; TRBD1 agrees at 7 bases. V dropped 2 bases and J dropped 1; count of bases not matched to a gene: 5. Germline V gene lookup returns CDR1 SGDLS and CDR2 YYNGEE. The CDR3 length is 16 residues. CDR3 sequence reads: CASSVPGTENTGELFS. The CDR3 DNA reads as TGTGCCAGCAGCGTCCCCGGGACAGAGAACACCGGGGAGCTGTTTTCT.

V and J are TRBV11-2 and TRBJ2-5; D may be TRBD2 (6 bases). The V gene's germline CDR1 is SGHAT and CDR2 FQNNGV. The CDR3 sequence is 15 residues long. The V end lost 4 bases, the J end lost 2 bases, and 14 bases lay between the germline ends. The CDR3 spells CASSYGTAGQETQYF. The CDR3 DNA follows: TGTGCCAGCAGCTACGGGACCGCGGGACAAGAGACCCAGTACTTC.

The chain is built from TRBV30 and TRBJ1-2; 7 positions match TRBD1. Looked up from germline, CDR1 is GTSNPN and CDR2 is SVGIG (reference sequence). CDR3 length equals 14 residues. With V trimmed by 3 bases and J by 4 bases, 8 bases remained unmatched. The CDR3 sequence is CAWSQSGTVYGYTF. DNA of the CDR3: TGTGCCTGGAGCCAGTCCGGGACAGTCTATGGCTACACCTTC.

The rearrangement uses TRBV5-6 and TRBJ1-1, with D perhaps TRBD1 (6 bases). Germline assignment: CDR1 SGHDT and CDR2 YYEEEE. The V and J ends lost 1 base and 1 base respectively, with 17 bases between them. This CDR3 is built from 17 residues. CDR3 amino acids: CASSLLGAGAQNTEAFF. The CDR3 DNA sequence: TGTGCCAGCAGCTTGCTCGGGGCAGGGGCCCAGAACACTGAAGCTTTCTTT.

V and J are TRBV9 and TRBJ1-1; D uncertain. Deletions cut 0 bases from V and 0 bases from J, with 9 bases between. This CDR3 contains 15 residues. Germline V lookup: CDR1 SGDLS, CDR2 YYNGEE. CDR3 coding DNA: TGTGCCAGCAGCGTAGCCCCAGACATGAACACTGAAGCTTTCTTT. Translated, it gives CASSVAPDMNTEAFF.

The chain employs TRBV5-1 and TRBJ1-5, with no clear D. Germline V gene lookup returns CDR1 SGHRS and CDR2 YFSETQ. This CDR3 has 15 residues. V dropped 3 bases and J dropped 2 bases, with 12 bases sitting between them. The CDR3 is CASSWGPPGNQPQHF. The CDR3 coding sequence is TGCGCCAGCAGCTGGGGTCCCCCGGGCAATCAGCCCCAGCATTTT.